The text below deals with one T cell receptor (beta chain). The antigen is undetermined. These data originate in a study of cytomegalovirus exposure and HLA in healthy donors. The germline V gene has CDR1 GTSNPN and CDR2 SVGIG (reference sequence). The CDR3 totals 15 residues. The ends lost 1 base at V and 4 bases at J; junction bases unmatched: 5. Findings of the study overall: Donor immune exposure was known only as CMV serostatus.

Researchers ran the PCR with 60 Vbeta and 13 Jbeta primers. Source study methods: An analysis performed later counted roughly 80 million unique TCR beta chains (roughly 11 million of them shared). Sequencing used immunoSEQ multiplex PCR; TCRdb keeps in-frame clones, though not all of them. The V and J calls and clone size are taken from that table; D and trimming were inferred from the DNA. This sample yields 100,000 or so clones, of which 65% to 80% are seen a single time; 9.5% to 13% belongs to the top ten. The TCR originated in a man aged 25-40 years in good health and CMV-seropositive. This chain connects TRBV30 to TRBJ1-5, with TRBD1 matching over 9 bases. What was sequenced was PBMCs. CDR3 DNA: TGTGCCTGGAGTGGAGGACAGGGGTGGAATCAGCCCCAGCATTTT. Residues: CAWSGGQGWNQPQHF.